This entry lists 27 T cell receptor beta chains sequenced from one sample in a study of blood T cell repertoires in COVID-19. This table comes from immunoSEQ multiplex PCR, and its TCRdb copy is limited to in-frame clones, with some not included. This table has 370,000 or so clones, more than 75% appearing once. Specimen: peripheral blood. These receptor sequences come from a human donor with acute or convalescent COVID-19. The donor label of this sample is uncertain.

This clone was seen a few times. V and J are TRBV9 and TRBJ2-1, with 9 nucleotides matching TRBD1. CDR1 is SGDLS and CDR2 is YYNGEE in the germline V gene. The CDR3 is 15 residues long. The ends lost 3 bases at V and 9 bases at J; junction bases unmatched: 10. CDR3 amino acids: CASSEDRGAGGEQFF. CDR3 nucleotides: TGTGCCAGCAGCGAGGACAGGGGTGCCGGCGGTGAGCAGTTCTTC.

The gene calls are TRBV6-2 or TRBV6-3 and TRBJ2-7, with TRBD1 matching over 7 bases. CDR3 length: 16 amino acids. Germline CDR1 MNHEY, CDR2 SVGEGT. Trimming took 4 bases from V and 3 from J; bases not matched to a gene: 12. The CDR3 here is CASSSPGQSVFYEQYF. CDR3 in DNA: TGTGCCAGCAGTTCCCCGGGACAGTCAGTTTTCTACGAGCAGTACTTC.

This rearrangement joins TRBV28 to TRBJ1-6; TRBD1 matches at 7 bases. From germline, CDR1 is MDHEN and CDR2 SYDVKM. The V gene end was trimmed by 6 bases and the J gene end by 3 bases; junction bases not matched to a gene: 5. The length of the CDR3 is 15 residues. CDR3 coding DNA: TGTGCCAGCAGGCCAGGGGGGATCTATAATTCACCCCTCCACTTT. Translated: CASRPGGIYNSPLHF. The full variable domain, with the rest looked up from reference TRBV28 and TRBJ1-6, is DVKVTQSSRYLVKRTGEKVFLECVQDMDHENMFWYRQDPGLGLRLIYFSYDVKMKEKGDIPEGYSVSREKKERFSLILESASTNQTSMYLCASRPGGIYNSPLHFGNGTRLTVT.

This clone appeared a single time. V is TRBV28 and J is TRBJ2-4, with 7 bases matching TRBD1. The CDR3 is 17 residues long. The J segment lost 2 bases and the V segment lost 2 bases, leaving 9 bases of the junction unmatched. Germline lookup yields CDR1 MDHEN and CDR2 SYDVKM. The CDR3 DNA follows: TGTGCCAGCAGTTTAAGGGCAGGGGGACGATCCAAAAACATTCAGTACTTC. The encoded protein is CASSLRAGGRSKNIQYF.

The chain is built from TRBV19 and TRBJ2-3; possibly TRBD2 for D (6 bases). V dropped 1 base and J dropped 2 bases, with 22 bases sitting between them. The CDR3 is 19 residues long. The germline CDR1 and CDR2 sequences are LNHDA and SQIVND (reference sequence). CDR3 sequence reads: CASSIVAGVVSGTTDTQYF. As DNA, the CDR3 is TGTGCCAGTAGTATAGTGGCGGGTGTTGTTAGCGGCACCACAGATACGCAGTATTTT.

This clone turned up a few times. The rearrangement joins TRBV6-2 or TRBV6-3 to TRBJ2-7, with 7 bases aligning to TRBD2. Germline V gene sequence: CDR1 MNHEY, CDR2 SVGEGT. J lost 4 bases, V lost 6 bases, and 9 bases had no gene match. The CDR3 totals 14 residues. This chain's CDR3 is CASSPGLLPYEQYF. The CDR3 DNA reads TGTGCCAGCAGCCCGGGACTACTACCTTACGAGCAGTACTTC.

CDR3 protein: CASSADRMVGEKLFF. In DNA form, the CDR3 reads TGTGCCAGCAGCGCGGACAGGATGGTTGGGGAAAAACTGTTTTTT. The chain couples TRBV7-9 to TRBJ1-4; the match to TRBD1 covers 7 bases. The germline CDR1 and CDR2 sequences are SEHNR and FQNEAQ (reference sequence). The trim removed 5 bases at V and 8 bases at J, leaving 11 bases unmatched. The CDR3 has 15 amino acids.

To note about this clone: Distinct nucleotide sequences in the sample also encode this CDR3. The genes are TRBV27 and TRBJ2-7; D is perhaps TRBD1 (5 bases). Trimming left V 5 bases short and J 3 bases short, with 8 bases between. CDR3 length equals 12 residues. CDR1 and CDR2 (germline): MNHEY, SMNVEV (reference sequence). The CDR3: CASSPQGYEQYF. The CDR3 DNA sequence: TGTGCCAGCAGTCCCCAGGGCTACGAGCAGTACTTC.

The CDR3 region has the DNA TGTGCCAGCAGCACAAGGACAGGGCCTTACTTC. It translates to CASSTRTGPYF. The genes are TRBV11-2 and TRBJ2-5; the match to TRBD1 covers 8 bases. V gave up 5 bases and J gave up 14 bases; unmatched junction bases: 7. The germline V gene encodes CDR1 SGHAT and CDR2 FQNNGV. CDR3 length: 11 residues.

This clone showed up just a few times. The rearrangement joins TRBV18 to TRBJ1-2; D remains unclear. Trimming took 2 bases from V and 1 from J, leaving 20 bases between them. CDR3 length: 18 residues. The V gene's germline CDR1 is KGHSH and CDR2 LQKENI. The CDR3 loop reads CASSPNINRGTVNYGYTF. The CDR3 bases are TGTGCCAGCTCACCAAACATAAACCGTGGAACAGTTAACTATGGCTACACCTTC.

This chain joins TRBV4-1 and TRBJ2-1, with D possibly matching TRBD1 (5 bases). The CDR3 extends over 16 amino acids. Trimming pared 3 bases from V and 0 bases from J, leaving 12 bases between. Germline V gives CDR1 MGHRA, CDR2 YSYEKL. The CDR3 region has the DNA TGCGCCAGCAGCCATGGGGCCAGCCGCTCCTACAATGAGCAGTTCTTC. It encodes CASSHGASRSYNEQFF.

The chain recombines TRBV19 with TRBJ2-3; no clear D. The CDR3 is made up of 14 amino acids. The germline V gene encodes CDR1 LNHDA and CDR2 SQIVND (reference sequence). The V end was cut by 2 bases, the J end by 2 bases, with 8 bases between. The CDR3 DNA reads as TGTGCCAGTAGTATACAGGTATACACAGATACGCAGTATTTT. Protein: CASSIQVYTDTQYF. The entire variable domain, with the rest obtained from reference TRBV19 and TRBJ2-3, is as follows: DGGITQSPKYLFRKEGQNVTLSCEQNLNHDAMYWYRQDPGQGLRLIYYSQIVNDFQKGDIAEGYSVSREKKESFPLTVTSAQKNPTAFYLCASSIQVYTDTQYFGPGTRLTVL.

Turning to this clone: This sample also contains other DNA sequences that code for the same CDR3. This chain joins TRBV5-1 and TRBJ1-5; 7 positions agree with TRBD1. This CDR3 spans 14 amino acids. Germline V gene lookup returns CDR1 SGHRS and CDR2 YFSETQ. With V trimmed by 4 bases and J by 4 bases, 5 bases remained unmatched. CDR3 in DNA: TGCGCCAGCAGCCGGGGACAGCCTAATCAGCCCCAGCATTTT. Protein: CASSRGQPNQPQHF.

The CDR3 DNA sequence: TGTGCCAGCAGCTTAGGAGTCACTGAGCAGTTCTTC. Translating gives CASSLGVTEQFF. The V call is TRBV7-9, the J call TRBJ2-1; D ambiguous. The CDR3 runs 12 residues. The germline gives CDR1 SEHNR, CDR2 FQNEAQ (reference sequence). Trimming removed 1 base from V and 9 bases from J, with 7 bases in between.

The chain has TRBV6-5 and TRBJ1-1; D is possibly TRBD1 (5 bases). Germline assignment: CDR1 MNHEY and CDR2 SVGAGI. Trimming cost V 8 bases and J 3 bases, with 19 bases left between them. CDR3 length: 15 amino acids. The CDR3 DNA follows: TGTGCCAGCCGCTCCGGGGGAGCGGGGTACACTGAAGCTTTCTTT. It is translated as CASRSGGAGYTEAFF.

With regard to this clone: In the same sample, other DNA sequences code for this CDR3. The chain carries TRBV5-1 and TRBJ1-1; no reliable D call. In germline, CDR1 is SGHRS, CDR2 YFSETQ. V lost 0 bases to trimming and J lost 2 bases, with 8 bases between them. The CDR3 consists of 14 residues. The CDR3 here is CASSLERGNTEAFF. The DNA for the CDR3 is TGCGCCAGCAGCTTGGAACGGGGAAACACTGAAGCTTTCTTT. Variable domain in full (rest from reference TRBV5-1 and TRBJ1-1): KAGVTQTPRYLIKTRGQQVTLSCSPISGHRSVSWYQQTPGQGLQFLFEYFSETQRNKGNFPGRFSGRQFSNSRSEMNVSTLELGDSALYLCASSLERGNTEAFFGQGTRLTVV.

This sequence joins TRBV19 and TRBJ1-4; D might be TRBD1 (5 bases). Germline assignment: CDR1 LNHDA and CDR2 SQIVND (reference sequence). This CDR3 has 14 residues. CDR3 residues: CATKRGGNNEKLFF. CDR3 bases: TGTGCGACTAAACGGGGGGGAAATAATGAAAAACTGTTTTTT.

This chain links TRBV7-9 with TRBJ1-1, with TRBD1 as a possible D gene (6 bases). Per the germline V gene, CDR1 is SEHNR and CDR2 is FQNEAQ (reference sequence). The CDR3 is made up of 14 amino acids. V was pared by 8 bases and J by 1 base, with 14 bases between. Here the CDR3 DNA reads TGTGCCAGCCGAAGAGGGGGGGAGAACACTGAAGCTTTCTTT. Its translation is CASRRGGENTEAFF.

This clone occurred a few times. J is TRBJ2-7 and V is TRBV3-1 (or the pseudogene TRBV3-2); D possibly corresponds to TRBD2 (6 bases). Germline V CDR1 and CDR2: LGHDT, YNNKEL (reference sequence). V was cut by 2 bases and J by 2 bases, with 10 bases left in between. This CDR3 is built from 14 residues. CDR3 residues: CASSQIGGAYEQYF. The CDR3 DNA reads TGTGCCAGCAGCCAAATAGGCGGGGCCTACGAGCAGTACTTC.

The V call is TRBV5-6, the J call TRBJ1-6; 7 nucleotides line up with TRBD1. V gave up 3 bases and J gave up 9 bases; unmatched junction bases: 9. The germline V gene has CDR1 SGHDT and CDR2 YYEEEE. This CDR3 has 15 amino acids. The CDR3 loop is CASSSPTGVGSPLHF. In DNA, the CDR3 is TGTGCCAGCAGCTCCCCCACAGGGGTAGGTTCACCCCTCCACTTT. Full variable domain (rest looked up from reference TRBV5-6 and TRBJ1-6): DAGVTQSPTHLIKTRGQQVTLRCSPKSGHDTVSWYQQALGQGPQFIFQYYEEEERQRGNFPDRFSGHQFPNYSSELNVNALLLGDSALYLCASSSPTGVGSPLHFGNGTRLTVT.

The rearrangement uses TRBV15 and TRBJ1-1; 7 nucleotides agree with TRBD1. Losses at the gene ends were 6 bases for V and 6 bases for J; bases not matched to a gene: 10. Germline V gene data show CDR1 as LNHNV and CDR2 as YYDKDF (reference sequence). This CDR3 is built from 14 residues. CDR3 DNA: TGTGCCACCAGACTTACAGGGGCCCAGGCTGAAGCTTTCTTT. This codes for CATRLTGAQAEAFF.

The rearrangement joins TRBV5-4 to TRBJ1-6, with 12 bases matching TRBD1. Looked up from germline, CDR1 is SGHNT and CDR2 is YYREEE (reference sequence). The CDR3 is 19 amino acids. V lost 4 bases to trimming and J lost 9 bases; unmatched junction nucleotides: 17. The DNA for the CDR3 is TGTGCCAGCAGCAGAGGCTCCGGGACAGGGGGCTATGTTGGTTCACCCCTCCACTTT. It is translated as CASSRGSGTGGYVGSPLHF.

The genes are TRBV12-5 and TRBJ1-1; 8 bases match TRBD1. There are 15 residues in the CDR3. The V gene end was trimmed by 2 bases and the J gene end by 0 bases; junction bases not matched to a gene: 2. Germline assignment: CDR1 LGHNT and CDR2 FRNRAP. The CDR3 region has the DNA TGTGCTAGTGGTTTGACGGGACAGGTGAACACTGAAGCTTTCTTT. It encodes CASGLTGQVNTEAFF.

The V and J genes are TRBV27 and TRBJ2-7; D is possibly TRBD1 (7 bases). In germline, CDR1 is MNHEY, CDR2 SMNVEV (reference sequence). This CDR3 region has 15 residues. With 9 bases removed from V and 0 bases from J, the gap between germline ends came to 18 bases. CDR3 sequence: CASIQQGGLSYEQYF. DNA of the CDR3: TGTGCCAGTATTCAGCAGGGGGGTCTCTCCTACGAGCAGTACTTC.

The rearrangement joins TRBV6-6 to TRBJ2-7, with 9 bases matching TRBD2. The CDR3 is made up of 15 amino acids. V dropped 2 bases and J dropped 1; count of bases not matched to a gene: 3. From germline, CDR1 is MNHNY and CDR2 SVGAGI (reference sequence). CDR3 residues: CASSYGTSFSYEQYF. The DNA for the CDR3 is TGTGCCAGCAGTTACGGGACTAGCTTTTCCTACGAGCAGTACTTC.

Regarding this clone: Other DNA sequences in the same sample also yield this CDR3. The CDR3 bases are TGTGCCAGCAGTTACTCCGGGCAGGGAGGCTACACCTTC. This encodes CASSYSGQGGYTF. The chain is built from TRBV6-5 and TRBJ1-2, with D possibly matching TRBD1 (5 bases). The CDR3 sequence is 13 residues long. V lost 0 bases, J lost 8 bases, and 10 bases lay in between. Germline V lookup: CDR1 MNHEY, CDR2 SVGAGI.

The V gene is TRBV10-3, the J gene TRBJ2-5; D remains unclear. The V end was cut by 9 bases, the J end by 5 bases, with 13 bases between. The CDR3 is made up of 12 amino acids. Looked up from germline, CDR1 is ENHRY and CDR2 is SYGVKD. DNA for the CDR3: TGTGCCATATCGGGTCGGTCGGAGACCCAGTACTTC. This codes for CAISGRSETQYF.